Below, 25 T cell receptor beta chains from the same sample are listed, as sequenced in a study of cytomegalovirus exposure and HLA in healthy donors. The study ran its PCR with 60 Vbeta and 13 Jbeta primers. Some clones are missing from TCRdb's copy, which holds only in-frame ones; the method was immunoSEQ multiplex PCR. The table includes about 140,000 clones, 60% to 85% detected once. The sequencing sample was made of PBMCs. Receptors were obtained from a male donor in good health and CMV-seropositive.

This rearrangement joins TRBV7-8 to TRBJ2-5; D is possibly TRBD2 (6 bases). The germline CDR1 and CDR2 sequences are SGHVS and FQNEAQ. Trimming left V 1 base short and J 4 bases short, with 13 bases between. The CDR3 loop spans 15 amino acids. CDR3 in DNA: TGTGCCAGCAGCTTAGAGGCGGGAATAGGAGAGACCCAGTACTTC. Its translation is CASSLEAGIGETQYF.

The rearrangement links TRBV9 to TRBJ2-3, with 9 nucleotides matching TRBD2. CDR3 length equals 14 residues. The germline V gene has CDR1 SGDLS and CDR2 YYNGEE. J gave up 5 bases and V 0 bases, and 1 base lay outside the gene matches. The CDR3 protein is CASSVAAGGDTQYF. CDR3 DNA sequence: TGTGCCAGCAGCGTAGCAGCGGGAGGAGATACGCAGTATTTT. Looking up the rest from reference TRBV9 and TRBJ2-3 gives the full variable domain: DSGVTQTPKHLITATGQRVTLRCSPRSGDLSVYWYQQSLDQGLQFLIQYYNGEERAKGNILERFSAQQFPDLHSELNLSSLELGDSALYFCASSVAAGGDTQYFGPGTRLTVL.

CDR3 in DNA: TGTGCCAGCAGTGATACGCTAGCGCTCTCCTACGAGCAGTACTTC. Protein sequence: CASSDTLALSYEQYF. The chain is built from TRBV6-1 and TRBJ2-7; the D gene is possibly TRBD2 (6 bases). The CDR3 sequence is 15 residues long. CDR1 and CDR2 (germline): MNHNS, SASEGT. V was clipped by 3 bases and J by 0 bases, with 12 bases between them.

DNA for the CDR3: TGTGCCATCAGTGAGTCCTTACTAGCGGGAGAGGCCGGGGAGCTGTTTTTT. Translating gives CAISESLLAGEAGELFF. The chain couples TRBV10-3 to TRBJ2-2; 11 nucleotides match TRBD2. This CDR3 comprises 17 residues. The junction had 6 bases not matched to a gene; V was cut back by 0 bases and J by 6 bases. Germline loops: CDR1 ENHRY, CDR2 SYGVKD.

This sequence joins TRBV13 and TRBJ1-1; 8 positions match TRBD1. The germline V gene encodes CDR1 PRHDT and CDR2 FYEKMQ (reference sequence). This CDR3 region has 15 residues. The junction had 7 bases not matched to a gene; V was cut back by 5 bases and J by 2 bases. The DNA for the CDR3 is TGTGCCAGCAGCCTACCACAGGGGGTCAACACTGAAGCTTTCTTT. Its protein product is CASSLPQGVNTEAFF.

The chain recombines TRBV19 with TRBJ2-6, with D possibly TRBD2 on 5 matching bases. This CDR3 is 17 amino acids long. Germline CDR1 is LNHDA and CDR2 is SQIVND (reference sequence). V lost 3 bases to trimming and J lost 0 bases, with 12 bases between them. CDR3 DNA: TGTGCCAGTAGTATCGTTCTGGGGAGCTCTGGGGCCAACGTCCTGACTTTC. The encoded protein is CASSIVLGSSGANVLTF.

The V gene is TRBV19, the J gene TRBJ2-3, with D possibly TRBD2 on 6 matching bases. This CDR3 has 14 residues. Trimming shortened V by 1 base and J by 1 base, and 6 bases separated the two germline ends. Germline V lookup: CDR1 LNHDA, CDR2 SQIVND (reference sequence). CDR3 DNA: TGTGCCAGTAGTATAGGGGGGGGCACAGATACGCAGTATTTT. As protein: CASSIGGGTDTQYF.

The chain links TRBV6-5 to TRBJ1-5, with D possibly matching TRBD1 (5 bases). The CDR3 length is 14 residues. The germline V and J ends were trimmed by 10 bases and 7 bases, with 20 bases remaining between them. Per germline, CDR1 MNHEY and CDR2 SVGAGI. The DNA for the CDR3 is TGTGCCACCAGAGGGGTCAGGGAAGACCAGCCCCAGCATTTT. This gives the protein CATRGVREDQPQHF.

The chain joins TRBV7-6 to TRBJ1-6, with D perhaps TRBD1 (6 bases). CDR3 length equals 16 residues. V was clipped by 1 base and J by 1 base, with 8 bases between them. Germline V CDR1 and CDR2: SGHVS, FNYEAQ. The DNA for the CDR3 is TGTGCCAGCAGCTTAGGACAGGAGTCCTATAATTCACCCCTCCACTTT. Its protein product is CASSLGQESYNSPLHF.

The chain couples TRBV9 to TRBJ2-3; a possible D gene is TRBD2 (5 bases). The CDR3 runs to 16 residues. The V end was cut by 2 bases, the J end by 0 bases, with 13 bases between. Germline CDR1 SGDLS, CDR2 YYNGEE. The chain's CDR3 is CASSVGSGSSTDTQYF. CDR3 DNA sequence: TGTGCCAGCAGCGTGGGGTCGGGATCTAGCACAGATACGCAGTATTTT.

This clone was detected only a few times. The chain carries TRBV6-5 and TRBJ2-5; weak D call: TRBD1 (6 bases). Germline-derived CDR1 and CDR2 are MNHEY and SVGAGI. Trimming stripped 6 bases from V and 5 bases from J, with 16 bases between. This CDR3 has 14 amino acids. The CDR3 sequence is CASSRTGYRETQYF. The CDR3 region has the DNA TGTGCCAGCAGCCGTACAGGGTATCGGGAGACCCAGTACTTC.

This clone was seen only a few times. The V and J genes are TRBV19 and TRBJ2-7, with 7 bases aligning to TRBD2. The V segment lost 3 bases and the J segment 3 bases; nucleotides outside the gene matches: 8. Germline assignment: CDR1 LNHDA and CDR2 SQIVND (reference sequence). This CDR3 has 15 amino acids. Written as DNA, the CDR3 is TGTGCCAGTAGTATTTTTGTAGGGAGGGACTACGAGCAGTACTTC. It codes for CASSIFVGRDYEQYF.

This chain links TRBV10-3 with TRBJ1-5, with TRBD1 as a possible D gene (5 bases). Trimming removed 0 bases from V and 2 bases from J, with 14 bases in between. Germline CDR1 ENHRY, CDR2 SYGVKD. The CDR3 extends over 17 amino acids. The CDR3 sequence: CAISESVGHSGNQPQHF. The CDR3 region has the DNA TGTGCCATCAGTGAGTCGGTCGGACATTCTGGCAATCAGCCCCAGCATTTT.

In its sample, this clone was seen once. V is TRBV5-1 and J is TRBJ1-2, with no clear D. V was trimmed by 0 bases and J by 8 bases, leaving 11 bases between them. Germline assignment: CDR1 SGHRS and CDR2 YFSETQ. The CDR3 contains 13 residues. CDR3 protein: CASSLAGGRGYTF. Written as DNA, the CDR3 is TGCGCCAGCAGCTTGGCCGGAGGTAGGGGCTACACCTTC.

This clone was detected once. The gene calls are TRBV10-3 and TRBJ2-7; a weak D match, TRBD2 (6 bases). The CDR3 is 14 amino acids. Trimming pared 6 bases from V and 6 bases from J, leaving 18 bases between. In germline, CDR1 is ENHRY, CDR2 SYGVKD. The CDR3 here is CAISGHLLAGEQYF. CDR3 sequence (DNA): TGTGCCATCAGCGGACACCTACTAGCAGGCGAGCAGTACTTC.

This chain links TRBV9 with TRBJ2-7, with TRBD1 as a possible D gene (6 bases). V dropped 2 bases and J dropped 0 bases, with 9 bases sitting between them. Germline CDR1 is SGDLS and CDR2 is YYNGEE. The CDR3 runs 14 residues. The CDR3 DNA reads TGTGCCAGCAGCGTTACAGGGAGCTCCTACGAGCAGTACTTC. Its translation: CASSVTGSSYEQYF. The whole variable domain, filled in from reference TRBV9 and TRBJ2-7, reads DSGVTQTPKHLITATGQRVTLRCSPRSGDLSVYWYQQSLDQGLQFLIQYYNGEERAKGNILERFSAQQFPDLHSELNLSSLELGDSALYFCASSVTGSSYEQYFGPGTRLTVT.

This clone was seen once. V usage is TRBV27 and J usage is TRBJ1-2, with a weak D call TRBD1 (6 bases). The CDR3 is 14 amino acids. The germline CDR1 and CDR2 sequences are MNHEY and SMNVEV (reference sequence). V lost 2 bases and J lost 1, with 8 bases in between. CDR3 in amino acids: CASSLTDSNYGYTF. CDR3 nucleotide sequence: TGTGCCAGCAGTTTAACGGACAGTAACTATGGCTACACCTTC.

The count of this clone is one. One junction end disagrees with the germline gene, perhaps due to a read error. The V gene is TRBV7-9, the J gene TRBJ1-6; weak D call: TRBD1 (5 bases). Germline V gene lookup returns CDR1 SEHNR and CDR2 FQNEAQ (reference sequence). The length of the CDR3 is 17 residues. CDR3: CSSNQGLSYGDNSPLHF. CDR3 DNA sequence: TGTTCCAGCAACCAGGGTCTGAGTTACGGAGATAATTCACCCCTCCACTTT.

This clone appeared a single time. The J gene is TRBJ1-2, the V gene TRBV4-2; D unresolved. CDR1 is LGHNA, CDR2 YNFKEQ, per germline. Trimming took 0 bases from V and 4 from J, leaving 15 bases between them. This CDR3 has 16 residues. The CDR3 sequence: CASSQDSQALFYGYTF. DNA of the CDR3: TGTGCCAGCAGCCAAGATTCCCAGGCCCTTTTCTATGGCTACACCTTC.

The chain recombines TRBV7-9 with TRBJ2-2, with unresolved D. V was cut by 3 bases and J by 1 base, with 6 bases left in between. CDR3 size: 14 residues. CDR1 and CDR2 from the germline V gene are SEHNR and FQNEAQ (reference sequence). CDR3 amino acids: CASSFPRNTGELFF. The CDR3 DNA follows: TGTGCCAGCAGCTTCCCGCGGAACACCGGGGAGCTGTTTTTT.

The V and J genes are TRBV9 and TRBJ2-2, with D tentatively TRBD1 (6 bases). The V end was cut by 7 bases, the J end by 1 base, with 8 bases between. This CDR3 spans 13 amino acids. CDR1 is SGDLS and CDR2 is YYNGEE in the germline V gene. CDR3 in DNA: TGTGCCAGCGGACAGTTGAACACCGGGGAGCTGTTTTTT. It yields the protein CASGQLNTGELFF.

The rearrangement uses TRBV9 and TRBJ1-6, with TRBD1 identical over 8 bases. The V gene's germline CDR1 is SGDLS and CDR2 YYNGEE. The CDR3 has 18 residues. After removal of 0 bases from V and 0 bases from J, the junction contained 5 bases not matched to a gene. The CDR3 sequence: CASSVADRASSYNSPLHF. CDR3 DNA: TGTGCCAGCAGCGTAGCGGACAGGGCCAGCTCCTATAATTCACCCCTCCACTTT.

The rearrangement links TRBV6-1 to TRBJ2-1, with 7 bases fitting TRBD2. Looked up from germline, CDR1 is MNHNS and CDR2 is SASEGT. V was pared by 1 base and J by 7 bases, with 10 bases of the junction left unmatched. The CDR3 extends over 16 amino acids. Here the CDR3 DNA reads TGTGCCAGCAGTGAAGAGATCGGGGGGAAAGAAAATGAGCAGTTCTTC. Protein product: CASSEEIGGKENEQFF.

This chain joins TRBV6-1 and TRBJ1-1; 8 positions match TRBD1. CDR1 and CDR2 from the germline V gene are MNHNS and SASEGT. The junction had 6 bases not matched to a gene; V was cut back by 7 bases and J by 2 bases. The CDR3 is 14 residues long. The CDR3 loop reads CASIKQGVNTEAFF. The CDR3 nucleotides are TGTGCCAGCATTAAACAGGGGGTAAACACTGAAGCTTTCTTT.

The rearrangement links TRBV4-1 to TRBJ2-1; TRBD1 aligns across 9 bases. Looked up from germline, CDR1 is MGHRA and CDR2 is YSYEKL. The CDR3 totals 17 residues. Trimming took 1 base from V and 4 from J; bases not matched to a gene: 8. The CDR3 loop reads CASSQVWTGDEYNEQFF. The CDR3 DNA reads as TGCGCCAGCAGCCAAGTCTGGACAGGGGACGAGTACAATGAGCAGTTCTTC.